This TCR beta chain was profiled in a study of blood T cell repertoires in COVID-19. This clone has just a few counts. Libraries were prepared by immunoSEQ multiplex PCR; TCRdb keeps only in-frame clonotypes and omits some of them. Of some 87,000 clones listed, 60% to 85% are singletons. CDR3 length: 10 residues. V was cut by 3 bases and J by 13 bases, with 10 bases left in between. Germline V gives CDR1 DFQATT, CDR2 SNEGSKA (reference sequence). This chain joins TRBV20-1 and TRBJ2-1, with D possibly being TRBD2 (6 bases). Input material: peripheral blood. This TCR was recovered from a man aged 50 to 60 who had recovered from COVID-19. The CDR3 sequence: CSASTGRQFF. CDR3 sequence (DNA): TGCAGTGCTAGTACCGGGAGACAGTTCTTC.